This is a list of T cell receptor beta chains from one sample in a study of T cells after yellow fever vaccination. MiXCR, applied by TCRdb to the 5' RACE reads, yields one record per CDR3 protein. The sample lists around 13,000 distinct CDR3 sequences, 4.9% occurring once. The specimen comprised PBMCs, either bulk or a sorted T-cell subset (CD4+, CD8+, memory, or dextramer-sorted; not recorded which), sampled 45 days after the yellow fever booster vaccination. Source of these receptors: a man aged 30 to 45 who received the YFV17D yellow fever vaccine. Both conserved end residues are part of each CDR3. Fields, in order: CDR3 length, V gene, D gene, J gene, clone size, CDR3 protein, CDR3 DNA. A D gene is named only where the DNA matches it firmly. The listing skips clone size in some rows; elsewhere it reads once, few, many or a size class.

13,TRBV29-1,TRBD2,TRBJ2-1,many,CSVDVAGEDEQFF,TGCAGCGTCGACGTAGCGGGAGAAGATGAGCAGTTCTTC
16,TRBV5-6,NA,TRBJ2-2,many,CASSLALRGGTGELFF,TGTGCCAGCAGCTTGGCCCTACGAGGCGGCACCGGGGAGCTGTTTTTT
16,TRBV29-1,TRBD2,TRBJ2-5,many,CSAPRLAGGPRETQYF,TGCAGCGCCCCACGACTAGCGGGAGGGCCGCGAGAGACCCAGTACTTC
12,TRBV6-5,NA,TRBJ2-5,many,CASSSQGKTQYF,TGTGCCAGCAGTTCACAGGGAAAGACCCAGTACTTC
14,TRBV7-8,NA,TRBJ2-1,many,CASSLGVSYNEQFF,TGTGCCAGCAGCTTAGGGGTATCCTACAATGAGCAGTTCTTC
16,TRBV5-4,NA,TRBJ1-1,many,CASSLVYGIMNTEAFF,TGTGCCAGCAGCTTGGTATACGGGATCATGAACACTGAAGCTTTCTTT
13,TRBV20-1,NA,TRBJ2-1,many,CSAERTTRGEQFF,TGCAGTGCTGAACGGACTACCCGCGGGGAGCAGTTCTTC
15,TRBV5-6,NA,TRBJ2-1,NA,CASGPGRLLYNEQFF,TGTGCCAGCGGCCCCGGACGCCTTCTCTACAATGAGCAGTTCTTC
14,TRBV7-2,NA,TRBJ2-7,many,CASSSTLTHYEQYF,TGTGCCAGCAGCTCCACGTTAACTCATTACGAGCAGTACTTC
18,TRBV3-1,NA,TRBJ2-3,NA,CASSQDPSGTSSRRTQYF,TGTGCCAGCAGCCAAGATCCTTCAGGGACAAGCTCGCGTCGTACGCAGTATTTT
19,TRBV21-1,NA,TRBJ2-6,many,CASSKDGTGWLSGANVLTF,TGTGCCAGCAGCAAAGATGGTACAGGGTGGCTGTCTGGGGCCAACGTCCTGACTTTC
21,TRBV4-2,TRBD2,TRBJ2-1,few,CASSPQGPGLAGFSSYNEQFF,TGTGCCAGCAGCCCACAGGGGCCGGGACTAGCGGGCTTCAGCTCCTACAATGAGCAGTTCTTC
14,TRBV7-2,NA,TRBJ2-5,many,CASSLGGGFPAQYF,TGTGCCAGCAGCTTAGGGGGTGGGTTCCCGGCCCAGTACTTC
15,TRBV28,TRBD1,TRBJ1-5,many,CASSWTGLLGQPQHF,TGTGCCAGCAGTTGGACAGGGTTGTTGGGTCAGCCCCAGCATTTT
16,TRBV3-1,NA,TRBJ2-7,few,CASSQEGSWEQDEQYF,TGTGCCAGCAGCCAAGAAGGGAGCTGGGAGCAGGACGAGCAGTACTTC
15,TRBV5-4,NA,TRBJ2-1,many,CASSLGAGPNNEQFF,TGTGCCAGCAGCTTGGGGGCAGGGCCAAACAATGAGCAGTTCTTC
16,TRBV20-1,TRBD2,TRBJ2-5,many,CSLGPFLAGGGETQYF,TGCAGCTTAGGACCTTTCCTAGCGGGAGGGGGGGAGACCCAGTACTTC
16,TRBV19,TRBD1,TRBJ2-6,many,CASSIPTGAGANVLTF,TGTGCCAGTAGTATCCCGACAGGGGCTGGGGCCAACGTCCTGACTTTC
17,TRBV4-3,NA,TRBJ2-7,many,CASSQALDDRAPYEQYF,TGCGCCAGCAGCCAAGCGTTAGATGATAGGGCCCCCTACGAGCAGTACTTC
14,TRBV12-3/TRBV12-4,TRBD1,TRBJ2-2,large,CASSLTGGAGELFF,TGTGCCAGCAGTTTAACAGGGGGCGCCGGGGAGCTGTTTTTT
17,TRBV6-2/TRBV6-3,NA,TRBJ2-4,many,CASSNYMGRSGGNIQYF,TGTGCCAGCAGTAACTATATGGGACGTTCAGGCGGAAACATTCAGTACTTC
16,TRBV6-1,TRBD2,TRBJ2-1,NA,CASTLRPSGGYNEQFF,TGTGCCAGCACTCTACGCCCGAGCGGGGGCTACAATGAGCAGTTCTTC
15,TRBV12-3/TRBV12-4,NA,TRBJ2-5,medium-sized,CASSLTGRRWETQYF,TGTGCCAGCAGTTTGACAGGGAGGCGGTGGGAGACCCAGTACTTC
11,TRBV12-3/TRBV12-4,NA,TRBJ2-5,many,CASRVGETQYF,TGTGCCAGCAGAGTAGGAGAGACCCAGTACTTC
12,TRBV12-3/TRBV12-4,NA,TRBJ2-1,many,CASSFRELEQFF,TGTGCCAGCAGTTTCCGGGAGCTTGAGCAGTTCTTC
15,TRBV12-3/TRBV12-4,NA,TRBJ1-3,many,CASSLGRLSGNTIYF,TGTGCCAGCAGTCTCGGACGTCTCTCTGGAAACACCATATATTTT
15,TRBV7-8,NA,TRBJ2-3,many,CASSSIRWETDTQYF,TGTGCCAGCAGCTCCATCAGATGGGAGACAGATACGCAGTATTTT
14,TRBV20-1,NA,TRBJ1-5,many,CSARRDTGNQPQHF,TGCAGTGCTAGGAGGGATACCGGCAATCAGCCCCAGCATTTT
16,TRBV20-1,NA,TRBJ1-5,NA,CSARGQAPDWGWPQHF,TGCAGTGCTAGGGGCCAGGCGCCGGATTGGGGTTGGCCCCAGCATTTT
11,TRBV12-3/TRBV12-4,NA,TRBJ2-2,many,CASSRIGELFF,TGTGCCAGCAGTCGTATCGGGGAGCTGTTTTTT
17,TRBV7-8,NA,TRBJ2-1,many,CASSARQTVLSYNEQFF,TGTGCCAGCAGCGCACGACAGACAGTTCTCTCCTACAATGAGCAGTTCTTC
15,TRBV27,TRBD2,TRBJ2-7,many,CASSSTGGSIYEQYF,TGTGCCAGCAGTTCCACGGGCGGGAGTATCTACGAGCAGTACTTC
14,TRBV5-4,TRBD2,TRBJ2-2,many,CASSFLAGSGELFF,TGTGCCAGCAGCTTCCTAGCGGGTAGCGGGGAGCTGTTTTTT
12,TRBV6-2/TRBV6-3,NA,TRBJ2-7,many,CASSRLVDEQYF,TGTGCCAGCAGTCGATTGGTGGACGAGCAGTACTTC
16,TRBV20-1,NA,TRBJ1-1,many,CSAREVVRSMNTEAFF,TGCAGTGCTAGAGAGGTCGTTCGCAGCATGAACACTGAAGCTTTCTTT
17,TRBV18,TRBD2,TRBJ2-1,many,CASSPPGRLAGYNEQFF,TGTGCCAGCTCACCACCGGGGCGGCTAGCGGGATACAATGAGCAGTTCTTC
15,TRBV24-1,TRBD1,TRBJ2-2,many,CATILQGSNTGELFF,TGTGCCACCATTCTACAGGGGAGTAACACCGGGGAGCTGTTTTTT
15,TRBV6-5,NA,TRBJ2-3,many,CASSLSTMGTDTQYF,TGTGCCAGCAGTTTGTCCACGATGGGCACAGATACGCAGTATTTT
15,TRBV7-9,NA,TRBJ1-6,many,CASSLGESMNSPLHF,TGTGCCAGCAGCTTGGGGGAGAGCATGAATTCACCCCTCCACTTT
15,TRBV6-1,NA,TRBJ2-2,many,CASSVHRVSVGELFF,TGTGCCAGCAGTGTCCACAGGGTTTCGGTCGGGGAGCTGTTTTTT
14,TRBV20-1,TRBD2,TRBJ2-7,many,CSARDLAGAYEQYF,TGCAGTGCTAGAGATCTAGCGGGGGCCTACGAGCAGTACTTC
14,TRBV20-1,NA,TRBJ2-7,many,CSARDTASSYEQYF,TGCAGTGCTAGAGATACCGCTAGCTCCTACGAGCAGTACTTC
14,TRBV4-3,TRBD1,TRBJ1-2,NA,CASSQLGTGYGYTF,TGCGCCAGCAGCCAGCTAGGGACAGGGTATGGCTACACCTTC
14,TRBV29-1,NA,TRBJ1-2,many,CSVEDGGLSYGYTF,TGCAGCGTTGAGGATGGGGGGTTAAGCTATGGCTACACCTTC